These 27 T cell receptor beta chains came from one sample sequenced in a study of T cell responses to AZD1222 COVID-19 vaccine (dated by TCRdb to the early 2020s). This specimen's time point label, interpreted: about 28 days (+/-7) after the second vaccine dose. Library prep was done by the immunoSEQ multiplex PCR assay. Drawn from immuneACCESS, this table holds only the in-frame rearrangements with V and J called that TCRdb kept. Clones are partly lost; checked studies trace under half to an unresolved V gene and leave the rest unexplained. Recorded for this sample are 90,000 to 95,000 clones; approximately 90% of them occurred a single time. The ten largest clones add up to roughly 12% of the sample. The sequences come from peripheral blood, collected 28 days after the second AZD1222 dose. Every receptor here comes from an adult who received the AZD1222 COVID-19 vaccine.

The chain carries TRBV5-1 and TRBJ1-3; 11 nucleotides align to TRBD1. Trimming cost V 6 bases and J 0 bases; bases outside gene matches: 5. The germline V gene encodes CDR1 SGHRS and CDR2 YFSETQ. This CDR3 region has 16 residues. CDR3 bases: TGCGCCAGCACCCTCGGACAGGGGGCCTCTGGAAACACCATATATTTT. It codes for CASTLGQGASGNTIYF.

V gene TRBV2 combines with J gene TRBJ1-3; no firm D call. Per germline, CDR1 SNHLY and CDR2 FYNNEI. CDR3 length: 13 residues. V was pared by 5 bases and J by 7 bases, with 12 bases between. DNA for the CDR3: TGTGCCAGCAGTATCGGGATTCGGAACACCATATATTTT. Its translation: CASSIGIRNTIYF.

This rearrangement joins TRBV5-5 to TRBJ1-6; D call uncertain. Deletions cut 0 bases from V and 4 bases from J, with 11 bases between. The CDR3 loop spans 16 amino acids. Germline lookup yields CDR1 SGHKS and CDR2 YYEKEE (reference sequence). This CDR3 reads CASSLANWEYNSPLHF. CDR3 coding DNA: TGTGCCAGCAGCTTGGCGAACTGGGAGTATAATTCACCCCTCCACTTT.

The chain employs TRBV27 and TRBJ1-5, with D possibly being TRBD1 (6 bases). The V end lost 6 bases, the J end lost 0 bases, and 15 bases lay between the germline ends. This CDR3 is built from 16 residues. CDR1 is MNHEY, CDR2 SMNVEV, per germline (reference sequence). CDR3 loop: CASRFGGQDSNQPQHF. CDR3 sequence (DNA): TGTGCCAGCAGGTTCGGGGGACAAGATAGCAATCAGCCCCAGCATTTT.

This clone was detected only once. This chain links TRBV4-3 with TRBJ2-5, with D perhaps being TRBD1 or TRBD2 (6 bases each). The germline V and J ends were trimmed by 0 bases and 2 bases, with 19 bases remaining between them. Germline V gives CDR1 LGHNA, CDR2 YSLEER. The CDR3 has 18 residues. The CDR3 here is CASSQDLGGGFKQETQYF. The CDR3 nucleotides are TGCGCCAGCAGCCAAGATCTGGGGGGCGGATTCAAGCAAGAGACCCAGTACTTC.

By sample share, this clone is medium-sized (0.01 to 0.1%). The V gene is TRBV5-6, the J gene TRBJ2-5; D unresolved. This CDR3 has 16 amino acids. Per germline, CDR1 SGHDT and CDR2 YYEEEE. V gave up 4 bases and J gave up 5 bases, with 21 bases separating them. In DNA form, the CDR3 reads TGTGCCAGCAGCCCGAACGGCTACTCTGAGATGGAGACCCAGTACTTC. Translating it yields CASSPNGYSEMETQYF.

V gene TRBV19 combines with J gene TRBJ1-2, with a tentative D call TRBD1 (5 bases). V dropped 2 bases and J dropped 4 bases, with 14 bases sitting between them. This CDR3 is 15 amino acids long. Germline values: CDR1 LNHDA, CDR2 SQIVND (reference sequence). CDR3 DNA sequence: TGTGCCAGTAGTATATCTCGGCAGGGAGGCTATGGCTACACCTTC. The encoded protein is CASSISRQGGYGYTF.

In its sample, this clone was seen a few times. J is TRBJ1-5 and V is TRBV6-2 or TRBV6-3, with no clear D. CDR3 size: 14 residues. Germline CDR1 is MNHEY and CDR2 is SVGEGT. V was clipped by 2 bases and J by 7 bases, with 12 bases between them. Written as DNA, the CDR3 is TGTGCCAGCAGTTACCTCAGGCCGGGCCAGCCCCAGCATTTT. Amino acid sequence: CASSYLRPGQPQHF.

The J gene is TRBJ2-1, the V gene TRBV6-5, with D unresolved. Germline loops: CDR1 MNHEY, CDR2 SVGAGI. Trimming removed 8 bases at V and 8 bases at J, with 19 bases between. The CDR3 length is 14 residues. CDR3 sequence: CASLTDGRKDEQFF. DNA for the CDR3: TGTGCCAGCCTAACCGACGGCAGGAAGGATGAGCAGTTCTTC.

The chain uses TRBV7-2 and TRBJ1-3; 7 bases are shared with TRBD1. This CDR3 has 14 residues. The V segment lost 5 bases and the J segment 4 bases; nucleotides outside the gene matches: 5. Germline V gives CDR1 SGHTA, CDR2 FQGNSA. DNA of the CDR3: TGTGCCAGCAGCCCAACAGGGGAAGGAAACACCATATATTTT. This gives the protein CASSPTGEGNTIYF. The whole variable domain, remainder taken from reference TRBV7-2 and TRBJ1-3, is GAGVSQSPSNKVTEKGKDVELRCDPISGHTALYWYRQSLGQGLEFLIYFQGNSAPDKSGLPSDRFSAERTGGSVSTLTIQRTQQEDSAVYLCASSPTGEGNTIYFGEGSWLTVV.

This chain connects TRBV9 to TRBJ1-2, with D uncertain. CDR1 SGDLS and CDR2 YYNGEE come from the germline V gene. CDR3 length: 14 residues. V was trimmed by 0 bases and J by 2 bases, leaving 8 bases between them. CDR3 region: CASSVAIGNYGYTF. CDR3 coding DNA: TGTGCCAGCAGCGTAGCTATTGGGAACTATGGCTACACCTTC. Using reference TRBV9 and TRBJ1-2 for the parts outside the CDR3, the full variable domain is DSGVTQTPKHLITATGQRVTLRCSPRSGDLSVYWYQQSLDQGLQFLIQYYNGEERAKGNILERFSAQQFPDLHSELNLSSLELGDSALYFCASSVAIGNYGYTFGSGTRLTVV.

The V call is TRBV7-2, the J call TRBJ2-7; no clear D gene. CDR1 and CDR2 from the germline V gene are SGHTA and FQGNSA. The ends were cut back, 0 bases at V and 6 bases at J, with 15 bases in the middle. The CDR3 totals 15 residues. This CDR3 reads CASSLALMGLGEQYF. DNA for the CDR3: TGTGCCAGCAGCTTAGCGCTGATGGGGTTGGGCGAGCAGTACTTC.

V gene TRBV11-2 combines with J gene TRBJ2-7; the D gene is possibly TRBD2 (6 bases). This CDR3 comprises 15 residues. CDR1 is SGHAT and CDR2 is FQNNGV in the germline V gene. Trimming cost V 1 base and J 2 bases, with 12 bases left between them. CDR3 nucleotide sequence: TGTGCCAGCAGCTTAGGGCGGGGATCTACCTACGAGCAGTACTTC. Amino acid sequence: CASSLGRGSTYEQYF.

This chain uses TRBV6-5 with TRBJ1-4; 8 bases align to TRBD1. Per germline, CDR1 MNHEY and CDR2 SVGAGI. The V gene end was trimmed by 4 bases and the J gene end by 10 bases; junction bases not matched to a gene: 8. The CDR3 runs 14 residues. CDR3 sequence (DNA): TGTGCCAGCAGTTCCACAGGGGGAGAAGGAAAACTGTTTTTT. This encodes CASSSTGGEGKLFF.

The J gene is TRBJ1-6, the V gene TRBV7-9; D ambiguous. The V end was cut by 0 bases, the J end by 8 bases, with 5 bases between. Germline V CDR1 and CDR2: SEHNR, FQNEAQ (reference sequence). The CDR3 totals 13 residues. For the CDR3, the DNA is TGTGCCAGCAGCTTAGCGGAGGATTCACCCCTCCACTTT. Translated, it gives CASSLAEDSPLHF.

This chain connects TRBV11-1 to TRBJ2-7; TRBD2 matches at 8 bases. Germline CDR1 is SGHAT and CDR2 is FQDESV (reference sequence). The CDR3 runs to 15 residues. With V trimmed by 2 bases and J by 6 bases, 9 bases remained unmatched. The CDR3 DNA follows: TGTGCCAGCAGCTTATTGAGCGGGAGTGGGGGCGAGCAGTACTTC. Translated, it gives CASSLLSGSGGEQYF.

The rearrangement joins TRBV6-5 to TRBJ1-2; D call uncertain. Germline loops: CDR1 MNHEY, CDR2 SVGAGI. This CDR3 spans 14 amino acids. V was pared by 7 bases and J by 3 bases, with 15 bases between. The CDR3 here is CASTTQADYYGYTF. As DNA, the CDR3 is TGTGCCAGCACCACCCAGGCAGATTACTATGGCTACACCTTC.

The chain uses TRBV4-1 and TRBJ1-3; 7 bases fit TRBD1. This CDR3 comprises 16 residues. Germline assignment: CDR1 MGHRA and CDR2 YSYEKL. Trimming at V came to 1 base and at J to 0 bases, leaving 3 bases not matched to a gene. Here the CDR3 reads CASSQATGPSGNTIYF. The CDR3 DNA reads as TGCGCCAGCAGCCAAGCGACAGGGCCCTCTGGAAACACCATATATTTT.

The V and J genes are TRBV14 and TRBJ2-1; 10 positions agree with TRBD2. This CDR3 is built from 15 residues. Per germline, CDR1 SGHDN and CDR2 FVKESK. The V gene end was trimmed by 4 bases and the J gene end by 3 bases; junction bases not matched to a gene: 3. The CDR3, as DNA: TGTGCCAGCAGCCCCGGGACTAGCGACTACAATGAGCAGTTCTTC. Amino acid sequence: CASSPGTSDYNEQFF.

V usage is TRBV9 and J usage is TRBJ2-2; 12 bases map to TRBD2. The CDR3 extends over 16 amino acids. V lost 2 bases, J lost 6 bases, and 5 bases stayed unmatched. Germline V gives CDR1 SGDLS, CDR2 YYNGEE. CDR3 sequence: CASSVASGGAPGELFF. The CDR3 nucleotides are TGTGCCAGCAGCGTGGCTAGCGGGGGGGCGCCCGGGGAGCTGTTTTTT.

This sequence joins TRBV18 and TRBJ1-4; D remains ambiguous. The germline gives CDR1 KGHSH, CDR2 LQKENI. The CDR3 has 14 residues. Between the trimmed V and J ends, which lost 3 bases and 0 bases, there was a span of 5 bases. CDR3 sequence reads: CASSPGATNEKLFF. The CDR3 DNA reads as TGTGCCAGCTCACCGGGAGCAACTAATGAAAAACTGTTTTTT.

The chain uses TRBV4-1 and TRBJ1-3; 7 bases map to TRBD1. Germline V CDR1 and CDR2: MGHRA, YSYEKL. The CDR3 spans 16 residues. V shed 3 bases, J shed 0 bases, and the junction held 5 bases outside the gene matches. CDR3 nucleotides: TGCGCCAGCAGCCACTTGGGGACAGCCTCTGGAAACACCATATATTTT. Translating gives CASSHLGTASGNTIYF.

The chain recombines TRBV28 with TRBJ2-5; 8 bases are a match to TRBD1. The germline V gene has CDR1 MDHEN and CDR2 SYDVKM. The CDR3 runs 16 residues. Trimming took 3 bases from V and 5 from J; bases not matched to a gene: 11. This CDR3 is CASSLVRAGGRETQYF. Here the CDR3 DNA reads TGTGCCAGCAGTTTGGTGCGCGCAGGGGGCAGGGAGACCCAGTACTTC.

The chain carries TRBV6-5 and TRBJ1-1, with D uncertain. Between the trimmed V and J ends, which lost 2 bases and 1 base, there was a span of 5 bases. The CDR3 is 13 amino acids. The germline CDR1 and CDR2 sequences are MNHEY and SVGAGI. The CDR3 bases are TGTGCCAGCAGTTACCCGGGGAACACTGAAGCTTTCTTT. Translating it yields CASSYPGNTEAFF.

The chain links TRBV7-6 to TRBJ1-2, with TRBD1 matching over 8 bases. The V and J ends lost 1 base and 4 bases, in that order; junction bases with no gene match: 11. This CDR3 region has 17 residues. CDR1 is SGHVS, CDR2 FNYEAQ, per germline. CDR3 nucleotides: TGTGCCAGCAGCTTAGGACAGGGGCTAATTGGGGCCTATGGCTACACCTTC. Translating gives CASSLGQGLIGAYGYTF.

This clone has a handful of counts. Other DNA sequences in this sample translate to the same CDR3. This chain's CDR3 is CASSLGGNTEAFF. The CDR3, as DNA: TGCGCCAGCAGCTTGGGTGGGAACACTGAAGCTTTCTTT. The J gene is TRBJ1-1, the V gene TRBV5-1; no definite D call. V lost 0 bases, J lost 1 base, and 4 bases lay in between. The CDR3 consists of 13 residues. In germline, CDR1 is SGHRS, CDR2 YFSETQ.

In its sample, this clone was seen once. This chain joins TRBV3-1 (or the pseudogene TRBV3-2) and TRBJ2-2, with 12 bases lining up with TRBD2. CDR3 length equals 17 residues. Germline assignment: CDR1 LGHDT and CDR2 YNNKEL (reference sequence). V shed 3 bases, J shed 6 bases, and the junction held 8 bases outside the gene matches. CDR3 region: CASSQVPGLAGPGELFF. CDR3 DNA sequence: TGTGCCAGCAGCCAGGTTCCGGGACTAGCGGGCCCCGGGGAGCTGTTTTTT.